Presented here are 14 T cell receptor beta chains from one specimen sequenced in a study of breast tumors, draining lymph nodes, adjacent tissues. Axillary draining lymph nodes of breast cancer patients supplied the node samples. TCRdb re-analysed the multiplex PCR reads in MiXCR, keeping a single row per CDR3 protein. The sample has about 100,000 distinct CDR3 sequences, 21% seen once. Input material: axillary lymph node tissue. The receptors originated from a female donor with breast cancer. Some clones in this sample may be carry-over from other donors' samples.

A remark on this clonotype: It may be a read error: a sequence one base away is much more abundant. The chain is built from TRBV3-1 and TRBJ1-2; D not certain. The CDR3 runs to 15 residues. Germline loops: CDR1 LGHDT, CDR2 YNNKEL (reference sequence). In nucleotides, the CDR3 is TGTGCCAGCAGCCAAGGGGTGATCATGCACTATGACTACACCTTC. Encoded protein: CASSQGVIMHYDYTF. The full variable domain, with the rest looked up from reference TRBV3-1 and TRBJ1-2, is DTAVSQTPKYLVTQMGNDKSIKCEQNLGHDTMYWYKQDSKKFLKIMFSYNNKELIINETVPNRFSPKSPDKAHLNLHINSLELGDSAVYFCASSQGVIMHYDYTFGSGTRLTVV.

In this sample, this clonotype turned up a few times. The rearrangement uses TRBV19 and TRBJ1-5; no clear D. The germline V and J ends were trimmed by 5 bases and 2 bases, with 16 bases remaining between them. CDR1 is LNHDA, CDR2 SQIVND, per germline (reference sequence). CDR3 size: 16 residues. This CDR3 reads CASSLDRPGGNQPQHF. The CDR3 DNA sequence: TGTGCCAGTAGTTTGGACCGACCCGGGGGCAATCAGCCCCAGCATTTT.

This clonotype was picked up many times. V gene TRBV28 combines with J gene TRBJ2-7; D might be TRBD2 (5 bases). The CDR3 spans 15 residues. Germline lookup yields CDR1 MDHEN and CDR2 SYDVKM. V dropped 4 bases and J dropped 0 bases, with 13 bases sitting between them. The CDR3 DNA sequence: TGTGCCAGCAGTTCACCATCAGGAGGCTCCTACGAGCAGTACTTC. It codes for CASSSPSGGSYEQYF.

This clonotype was counted at least ten times. This CDR3 is CASGDRVFSPLHF. DNA for the CDR3: TGTGCCAGCGGGGACAGGGTTTTTTCACCCCTCCACTTT. The chain combines TRBV27 with TRBJ1-6, with 9 positions matching TRBD1. There are 13 residues in the CDR3. Germline CDR1 and CDR2: MNHEY and SMNVEV (reference sequence). Germline trimming cut 8 bases from V and 9 bases from J; bases unmatched to any gene: 5.

This clonotype was detected ten times or more. The genes are TRBV5-8 and TRBJ2-7; possibly TRBD2 for D (5 bases). Per the germline V gene, CDR1 is SGHTS and CDR2 is YDEGEE. The CDR3 is 14 residues long. Trimming removed 0 bases at V and 5 bases at J, with 12 bases between. Here the CDR3 DNA reads TGTGCCAGCAGCTTGGGGTCGGGGTGGGACGAGCAGTACTTC. Protein sequence: CASSLGSGWDEQYF.

This clonotype was recorded at least ten times. The chain couples TRBV11-3 to TRBJ2-1; the D gene is possibly TRBD2 (6 bases). Between the trimmed V and J ends, which lost 5 bases and 9 bases, there was a span of 17 bases. Per the germline V gene, CDR1 is SGHNT and CDR2 is YENEEA. The CDR3 has 14 amino acids. CDR3 sequence: CASSPDTAAGEQFF. The CDR3 nucleotides read TGTGCCAGCAGCCCCGATACCGCAGCGGGTGAGCAGTTCTTC. The full variable domain, with the rest looked up from reference TRBV11-3 and TRBJ2-1, is EAGVVQSPRYKIIEKKQPVAFWCNPISGHNTLYWYLQNLGQGPELLIRYENEEAVDDSQLPKDRFSAERLKGVDSTLKIQPAELGDSAVYLCASSPDTAAGEQFFGPGTRLTVL.

To note about this clonotype: A read error is possible here, since a much larger clone lies one base away. The chain employs TRBV6-5 and TRBJ1-2, with 11 bases lining up with TRBD1. The CDR3 is 15 amino acids. The V and J ends lost 8 bases and 4 bases, in that order; junction bases with no gene match: 9. In germline, CDR1 is MNHEY, CDR2 SVGAGI. In DNA form, the CDR3 reads TGTGCCAGCGGTCGGGACAGGGGGGGCATCTATGGCTACACCTTC. It encodes CASGRDRGGIYGYTF.

In this sample, this clonotype turned up a few times. The V and J genes are TRBV2 and TRBJ2-4, with 8 positions matching TRBD1. The CDR3 covers 13 residues. Germline trimming cut 8 bases from V and 8 bases from J; bases unmatched to any gene: 8. Germline V gene sequence: CDR1 SNHLY, CDR2 FYNNEI. The CDR3 DNA is TGTGCCAGCGGGGGGACAGGAGTTTACATTCAGTACTTC. Residues: CASGGTGVYIQYF.

This clonotype was found many times. The chain recombines TRBV11-2 with TRBJ2-3; D unresolved. The CDR3 runs 13 residues. Trimming took 3 bases from V and 10 from J, leaving 14 bases between them. Per the germline V gene, CDR1 is SGHAT and CDR2 is FQNNGV. The CDR3 DNA reads TGTGCCAGCAGCTTTAACGATGCCGTACCGCAGTATTTT. It translates to CASSFNDAVPQYF.

This clonotype was observed many times. The genes are TRBV20-1 and TRBJ2-5, with D perhaps matching TRBD1 or TRBD2 (5 bases each). V was trimmed by 6 bases and J by 5 bases, leaving 16 bases between them. Germline CDR1 and CDR2: DFQATT and SNEGSKA (reference sequence). This CDR3 contains 13 residues. The CDR3 bases are TGCAGTGCGCCTACTAGGGGCGGCGAGACCCAGTACTTC. Translation: CSAPTRGGETQYF.

This clonotype has ten or more counts. At one boundary the junction diverges from the germline segment, which might be a read error. The V and J genes are TRBV12-3 or TRBV12-4 and TRBJ1-2; 8 bases align to TRBD1. This CDR3 is built from 12 residues. In DNA form, the CDR3 reads TGTGCCAGCAGTTTAGTGATGACAGGGGATTTTTTC. Translating it yields CASSLVMTGDFF.

Regarding this clonotype: A clone one base away is much larger, so this may be a read error. The rearrangement links TRBV19 to TRBJ1-4; the D is unclear. Germline CDR1 is LNHDA and CDR2 is SQIVND (reference sequence). CDR3 length equals 12 residues. CDR3 region: CASGGFNENLFF. Written as DNA, the CDR3 is TGTGCCAGTGGCGGATTTAATGAAAACCTGTTTTTT. The complete variable domain, with remaining parts taken from reference TRBV19 and TRBJ1-4, reads DGGITQSPKYLFRKEGQNVTLSCEQNLNHDAMYWYRQDPGQGLRLIYYSQIVNDFQKGDIAEGYSVSREKKESFPLTVTSAQKNPTAFYLCASGGFNENLFFGSGTQLSVL.

The sample holds many counts of this clonotype. V and J are TRBV25-1 and TRBJ2-3, with TRBD2 as a possible D gene (7 bases). The CDR3 has 15 amino acids. Germline V gives CDR1 MGHDK, CDR2 SYGVNS. V was clipped by 3 bases and J by 5 bases, with 15 bases between them. In nucleotides, the CDR3 is TGTGCCAGCAGTGATCCCCGGGGGGCAGGAGATACGCAGTATTTT. Translated, it gives CASSDPRGAGDTQYF.

Ten or more counts support this clonotype. J is TRBJ1-5 and V is TRBV19; D gene uncertain. Germline loops: CDR1 LNHDA, CDR2 SQIVND (reference sequence). The CDR3 length is 14 residues. V was cut by 7 bases and J by 3 bases, with 13 bases left in between. The CDR3 sequence is CASNPTLSNQPQHF. CDR3 nucleotide sequence: TGTGCCAGTAACCCGACCCTTTCCAATCAGCCCCAGCATTTT.